Following are 27 T cell receptor beta chains from one sample sequenced in a study of beta chain features in type 1 diabetes. Broader study findings: The study found moderately but significantly shorter TCRB CDR3s in all four CD4+ subsets of Type 1 diabetes patients.

Reverse transcribing all isolated RNA meant expressed TCRB transcripts were sequenced. Repertoires were generated with immunoSEQ multiplex PCR, while TCRdb's copy carries only in-frame clones and drops some. The sample lists 600,000 to 700,000 clones, under 15% occurring once. Their target antigens are unknown. Sequencing was done on a sample of naive CD4+ T cells from blood. These receptors were taken from a young man with type 1 diabetes.

About this clone itself: This specimen includes other DNA sequences encoding the same CDR3. The chain employs TRBV7-9 and TRBJ2-7, with D possibly matching TRBD1 (5 bases). V was clipped by 0 bases and J by 5 bases, with 5 bases between them. Germline-derived CDR1 and CDR2 are SEHNR and FQNEAQ (reference sequence). The CDR3 sequence is 12 residues long. In DNA form, the CDR3 reads TGTGCCAGCAGCTTAGCCAGGGACGAGCAGTACTTC. Its translation: CASSLARDEQYF.

The chain is built from TRBV4-3 and TRBJ2-7; 7 bases are shared with TRBD1. CDR3 size: 14 residues. Per the germline V gene, CDR1 is LGHNA and CDR2 is YSLEER. The V gene end was trimmed by 4 bases and the J gene end by 5 bases; junction bases not matched to a gene: 8. CDR3 region: CASSPLQGFHEQYF. The CDR3 DNA reads as TGCGCCAGCAGCCCTTTACAGGGGTTCCACGAGCAGTACTTC.

This rearrangement joins TRBV12-5 to TRBJ1-1, with D hard to call. Per germline, CDR1 LGHNT and CDR2 FRNRAP. V was pared by 2 bases and J by 0 bases, with 22 bases between. This CDR3 is built from 19 residues. CDR3 nucleotides: TGTGCTAGTGGTTTGCACTGGGAGTTCGGAGGGAAAATGAACACTGAAGCTTTCTTT. Translated, it gives CASGLHWEFGGKMNTEAFF.

This clone appeared a few times. This rearrangement joins TRBV5-6 to TRBJ2-5, with D hard to call. CDR3 size: 13 residues. Germline V CDR1 and CDR2: SGHDT, YYEEEE. Trimming removed 1 base at V and 5 bases at J, with 9 bases between. The CDR3 nucleotides read TGTGCCAGCAGCTTGCCAGGCGGCGAGACCCAGTACTTC. This sequence encodes CASSLPGGETQYF.

This clone showed up just a few times. The chain recombines TRBV2 with TRBJ1-5, with 7 bases identical to TRBD1. From germline, CDR1 is SNHLY and CDR2 FYNNEI. The V and J ends lost 2 bases and 2 bases, in that order; junction bases with no gene match: 3. The CDR3 totals 15 residues. CDR3 amino acids: CASSESGTGNQPQHF. The CDR3 coding sequence is TGTGCCAGCAGTGAATCCGGGACAGGCAATCAGCCCCAGCATTTT.

A note on this clone: At one of its ends the junction is not consistent with the germline gene, which may arise from a read error. The chain links TRBV7-2 to TRBJ2-5; 10 bases line up with TRBD1. CDR1 and CDR2 from the germline V gene are SGHTA and FQGNSA. The CDR3 extends over 15 amino acids. As DNA, the CDR3 is TGTGCCAGCACCTTATGGGGACAGGGGTTAGAGACCCAGTACTTC. This translates into CASTLWGQGLETQYF.

This clone was counted between two and nine times. Other DNA sequences in this sample translate to the same CDR3. J is TRBJ2-1 and V is TRBV4-2; TRBD2 matches at 9 bases. Unmatched junction bases numbered 5, after V lost 2 bases and J lost 3 bases. This CDR3 has 16 residues. The germline V gene encodes CDR1 LGHNA and CDR2 YNFKEQ. CDR3 protein: CASSQTTSGVYNEQFF. DNA for the CDR3: TGTGCCAGCAGCCAAACGACTAGCGGAGTCTACAATGAGCAGTTCTTC.

This clone was counted a single time. CDR3 region: CSVGYGTGERATNEKLFF. As DNA, the CDR3 is TGCAGCGTGGGTTATGGGACAGGCGAGAGAGCGACTAATGAAAAACTGTTTTTT. The rearrangement joins TRBV29-1 to TRBJ1-4; 8 bases map to TRBD1. Trimming took 6 bases from V and 2 from J; bases not matched to a gene: 17. Germline V gives CDR1 SQVTM, CDR2 ANQGSEA. The CDR3 is 18 residues long.

V is TRBV6-6 and J is TRBJ1-5; D might be TRBD1 (6 bases). From germline, CDR1 is MNHNY and CDR2 SVGAGI (reference sequence). V was clipped by 6 bases and J by 1 base, with 10 bases between them. The length of the CDR3 is 14 residues. CDR3 residues: CASSSDSSNQPQHF. Here the CDR3 DNA reads TGTGCCAGCAGCTCGGACAGCAGCAATCAGCCCCAGCATTTT.

This clone was recorded a few times. The chain uses TRBV5-1 and TRBJ2-5; possibly TRBD2 for D (6 bases). This CDR3 has 14 residues. The germline V gene has CDR1 SGHRS and CDR2 YFSETQ. The V end was cut by 1 base, the J end by 2 bases, with 9 bases between. The CDR3 protein is CASSLPGLQETQYF. As DNA, the CDR3 is TGCGCCAGCAGCTTGCCGGGACTTCAAGAGACCCAGTACTTC.

The chain links TRBV2 to TRBJ1-4; 9 bases map to TRBD1. The CDR3 is made up of 13 amino acids. The germline V gene encodes CDR1 SNHLY and CDR2 FYNNEI. Unmatched junction bases numbered 5, after V lost 4 bases and J lost 11 bases. CDR3 nucleotides: TGTGCCAGCAGTGCATGGACAGGGGACAAACTGTTTTTT. It yields the protein CASSAWTGDKLFF.

The chain links TRBV6-6 to TRBJ1-2; TRBD1 agrees at 8 bases. The germline gives CDR1 MNHNY, CDR2 SVGAGI (reference sequence). The trim removed 6 bases at V and 3 bases at J, leaving 12 bases unmatched. The CDR3 consists of 16 residues. The CDR3 coding sequence is TGTGCCAGCAGGAGGGGACAGGCGGAATTGCACTATGGCTACACCTTC. Its protein is CASRRGQAELHYGYTF.

This clone showed up just a few times. The sample has other DNA sequences that encode this CDR3 too. The genes are TRBV6-5 and TRBJ1-5; 7 positions match TRBD1. The length of the CDR3 is 13 residues. The germline CDR1 and CDR2 sequences are MNHEY and SVGAGI. V lost 4 bases and J lost 4; bases outside the gene matches: 1. The CDR3 loop is CASSSTGNQPQHF. The DNA for the CDR3 is TGTGCCAGCAGTTCGACAGGGAATCAGCCCCAGCATTTT.

This clone was counted only a few times. J is TRBJ2-3 and V is TRBV5-1, with no clear D. V shed 0 bases and J shed 4 bases, with 3 bases lying between them. The CDR3 is 12 amino acids. The germline V gene encodes CDR1 SGHRS and CDR2 YFSETQ. The DNA for the CDR3 is TGCGCCAGCAGCTTGGCCCCAGATACGCAGTATTTT. Encoded protein: CASSLAPDTQYF.

The chain uses TRBV5-1 and TRBJ2-7; the match to TRBD1 covers 9 bases. The CDR3 is 16 amino acids. Trimming took 0 bases from V and 5 from J; bases not matched to a gene: 9. The germline CDR1 and CDR2 sequences are SGHRS and YFSETQ. The CDR3 coding sequence is TGCGCCAGCAGCTTGGCCTGGGACAGGGCAAAGCACGAGCAGTACTTC. It yields the protein CASSLAWDRAKHEQYF.

A word on this clone: Other DNA sequences in the sample encode the same CDR3. This rearrangement joins TRBV10-3 to TRBJ1-2; D is uncertain. V was shortened by 3 bases and J by 2 bases, with 4 bases between the two germline ends. The germline V gene has CDR1 ENHRY and CDR2 SYGVKD. The CDR3 contains 12 residues. CDR3 region: CAISDSNYGYTF. The CDR3 region has the DNA TGTGCCATCAGTGACAGCAACTATGGCTACACCTTC.

The V call is TRBV7-9, the J call TRBJ1-6, with D possibly matching TRBD1 (5 bases). The CDR3 runs to 12 residues. Germline CDR1 and CDR2: SEHNR and FQNEAQ (reference sequence). Trimming left V 4 bases short and J 10 bases short, with 8 bases between. The CDR3 region is CASSSDSSPLHF. In DNA form, the CDR3 reads TGTGCCAGCAGCTCCGACAGCTCACCCCTCCACTTT.

CDR3 protein: CASTSGQDTDTQYF. CDR3 DNA: TGTGCCAGCACCTCGGGACAGGACACAGATACGCAGTATTTT. The gene calls are TRBV7-2 and TRBJ2-3; TRBD1 aligns across 8 bases. V shed 7 bases, J shed 2 bases, and the junction held 5 bases outside the gene matches. Per germline, CDR1 SGHTA and CDR2 FQGNSA. This CDR3 has 14 amino acids.

The gene calls are TRBV4-2 and TRBJ2-3; 10 bases fit TRBD2. The CDR3 covers 16 residues. The V and J ends lost 3 bases and 2 bases, in that order; junction bases with no gene match: 5. In germline, CDR1 is LGHNA, CDR2 YNFKEQ. The CDR3 loop reads CASSQSGGALTDTQYF. The CDR3 DNA follows: TGTGCCAGCAGCCAGAGCGGGGGGGCCCTCACAGATACGCAGTATTTT.

This clone was observed a handful of times. This chain links TRBV19 with TRBJ2-7; the D gene could be TRBD1 or TRBD2 (5 bases each). In germline, CDR1 is LNHDA, CDR2 SQIVND (reference sequence). CDR3 length equals 13 residues. Trimming stripped 7 bases from V and 2 bases from J, with 12 bases between. The CDR3 loop reads CASMGPPAYEQYF. The CDR3 DNA is TGTGCCAGTATGGGACCGCCAGCCTACGAGCAGTACTTC.

This clone was detected a few times. V and J are TRBV9 and TRBJ2-7; 8 bases align to TRBD1. This CDR3 is built from 15 residues. Trimming removed 4 bases from V and 4 bases from J; junction bases left unmatched: 10. The germline CDR1 and CDR2 sequences are SGDLS and YYNGEE. The CDR3 loop reads CASSLRGQGGYEQYF. Written as DNA, the CDR3 is TGTGCCAGCAGCCTCAGAGGACAGGGTGGGTACGAGCAGTACTTC. Full variable domain (missing parts from reference TRBV9 and TRBJ2-7): DSGVTQTPKHLITATGQRVTLRCSPRSGDLSVYWYQQSLDQGLQFLIQYYNGEERAKGNILERFSAQQFPDLHSELNLSSLELGDSALYFCASSLRGQGGYEQYFGPGTRLTVT.

The chain combines TRBV23-1 with TRBJ1-2; D uncertain. TRBV23-1 has ORF status, its function being uncertain. This CDR3 region has 15 residues. The ends were cut back, 3 bases at V and 3 bases at J, with 14 bases in the middle. This CDR3 is CASSHDRRAYYGYTF. The CDR3, as DNA: TGCGCCAGCAGTCACGATAGGCGGGCTTACTATGGCTACACCTTC.

The chain couples TRBV18 to TRBJ1-1, with 8 bases that match TRBD1. J lost 1 base, V lost 8 bases, and 3 bases had no gene match. The CDR3 spans 13 residues. CDR1 is KGHSH, CDR2 LQKENI, per germline. CDR3 DNA: TGTGCCAGCACGACAGGGGAGAACACTGAAGCTTTCTTT. The encoded protein is CASTTGENTEAFF.

This chain's CDR3 is CASSQERGGANGDTQYF. The CDR3 nucleotides read TGCGCCAGCAGCCAAGAACGCGGGGGGGCCAATGGAGATACGCAGTATTTT. This chain links TRBV4-3 with TRBJ2-3; 9 bases line up with TRBD2. J was trimmed by 5 bases and V by 0 bases; bases with no gene match: 9. In germline, CDR1 is LGHNA, CDR2 YSLEER. The CDR3 consists of 17 residues.

The rearrangement joins TRBV2 to TRBJ2-7; D may match TRBD1 or TRBD2 (6 bases each). V was pared by 0 bases and J by 2 bases, with 11 bases between. Germline V lookup: CDR1 SNHLY, CDR2 FYNNEI. The CDR3 extends over 15 amino acids. The CDR3 protein is CASSEARDKTYEQYF. The CDR3, as DNA: TGTGCCAGCAGTGAAGCGCGGGACAAGACCTACGAGCAGTACTTC.

The genes are TRBV6-5 and TRBJ2-1; D is uncertain. Germline-derived CDR1 and CDR2 are MNHEY and SVGAGI. V was trimmed by 7 bases and J by 5 bases, leaving 6 bases between them. The CDR3 sequence is 11 residues long. CDR3 nucleotides: TGTGCCAGCAAACGGAACAATGAGCAGTTCTTC. Translated, it gives CASKRNNEQFF.

This chain connects TRBV7-9 to TRBJ2-2; tentative D call: TRBD1 (5 bases). CDR1 and CDR2 (germline): SEHNR, FQNEAQ (reference sequence). The CDR3 has 17 residues. Trimming cost V 5 bases and J 4 bases, with 20 bases left between them. The DNA of the CDR3 is TGTGCCAGCAGCCCCGGTGGACAATCCTGGGGCACCGGGGAGCTGTTTTTT. This gives the protein CASSPGGQSWGTGELFF.